The 26 T cell receptor beta chains presented below share a single source sample, sequenced in a study of T cell repertoires in cytomegalovirus infection. One entry per CDR3 protein results from TCRdb running MiXCR on the reads. Among 300,000 to 400,000 distinct CDR3 sequences listed, 15% to 20% were seen once. The sample consisted of PBMCs. These receptors all stem from a human donor in good health (CMV status not recorded). Some clones in this sample may be carry-over from other donors' samples.

This clonotype has at least ten counts. This chain connects TRBV12-3 or TRBV12-4 to TRBJ1-5; the D gene is possibly TRBD1 (5 bases). This CDR3 region has 14 residues. Trimming removed 8 bases at V and 4 bases at J, with 15 bases between. The CDR3 DNA reads TGTGCCAGCTCAGCGTGGGGGGAAAATCAGCCCCAGCATTTT. Its translation: CASSAWGENQPQHF.

This clonotype has more than one count but fewer than ten. V and J are TRBV23-1 and TRBJ1-4, with D unclear. Being an ORF, TRBV23-1 has a function that is uncertain. V dropped 10 bases and J dropped 8 bases, with 26 bases sitting between them. This CDR3 comprises 16 residues. The DNA of the CDR3 is TGCGCCACCCCCCCCGATGAGACCAACCTTGAGGAAAAACTGTTTTTT. Translating gives CATPPDETNLEEKLFF.

The chain couples TRBV5-6 to TRBJ2-7; 7 bases align to TRBD1. The CDR3 runs to 12 residues. Losses at the gene ends were 5 bases for V and 1 base for J; bases not matched to a gene: 0. Germline V gene sequence: CDR1 SGHDT, CDR2 YYEEEE. The CDR3 DNA reads as TGTGCCAGCAGGGGACAGTCCTACGAGCAGTACTTC. It is translated as CASRGQSYEQYF.

This clonotype has ten or more counts. The gene calls are TRBV6-2 or TRBV6-3 and TRBJ2-1; 9 bases fit TRBD2. Germline CDR1 reads MNHEY; CDR2 reads SVGEGT. J lost 9 bases, V lost 6 bases, and 15 bases had no gene match. CDR3 length: 16 residues. CDR3 amino acids: CASSLPGERGVGEQFF. The CDR3 nucleotides are TGTGCCAGCAGCCTACCCGGAGAGCGGGGGGTAGGTGAGCAGTTCTTC.

The rearrangement links TRBV20-1 to TRBJ1-2; D remains unclear. The CDR3 has 14 residues. Germline V gene sequence: CDR1 DFQATT, CDR2 SNEGSKA (reference sequence). Trimming took off 6 bases at V and 0 bases at J, with 14 bases between the two ends. CDR3 in amino acids: CSAAPVYANYGYTF. Here the CDR3 DNA reads TGCAGTGCCGCCCCAGTATACGCTAACTATGGCTACACCTTC.

The chain links TRBV20-1 to TRBJ2-7, with a weak D call TRBD2 (6 bases). Germline V CDR1 and CDR2: DFQATT, SNEGSKA (reference sequence). The CDR3 loop spans 12 amino acids. As DNA, the CDR3 is TGCAGCAAGGACGGGAGTCCCTACGAGCAGTACTTC. It is translated as CSKDGSPYEQYF.

The rearrangement links TRBV12-3 or TRBV12-4 to TRBJ2-3; 9 bases fit TRBD1. The CDR3 covers 14 residues. Germline trimming cut 7 bases from V and 4 bases from J; bases unmatched to any gene: 6. The CDR3 coding sequence is TGTGCCAGCATCAACCGACAGGGGGCAGATACGCAGTATTTT. Protein sequence: CASINRQGADTQYF.

The J gene is TRBJ1-1, the V gene TRBV12-3 or TRBV12-4, with D uncertain. V lost 1 base and J lost 6, with 6 bases in between. The CDR3 spans 12 residues. The CDR3 DNA reads TGTGCCAGCAGTTTAGTAGTGTCTGAAGCTTTCTTT. Its translation: CASSLVVSEAFF.

This clonotype showed up just a few times. V usage is TRBV12-3 or TRBV12-4 and J usage is TRBJ1-6; perhaps TRBD1 as D (5 bases). The CDR3 is 12 residues long. V was cut by 5 bases and J by 9 bases, with 8 bases left in between. The CDR3 nucleotides read TGTGCCAGCAGTCAGGGTGTTTCACCCCTCCACTTT. It codes for CASSQGVSPLHF.

The V and J genes are TRBV5-5 and TRBJ2-3; 16 bases align to TRBD2. The V gene's germline CDR1 is SGHKS and CDR2 YYEKEE (reference sequence). V was clipped by 1 base and J by 0 bases; unmatched bases: 5. The CDR3 totals 19 residues. CDR3 sequence: CASSLTGLAGGRSTDTQYF. CDR3 DNA sequence: TGTGCCAGCAGCTTGACGGGACTAGCGGGAGGGCGAAGCACAGATACGCAGTATTTT.

This clonotype has only a few counts. The chain joins TRBV5-5 to TRBJ2-5; D might be TRBD2 (6 bases). In germline, CDR1 is SGHKS, CDR2 YYEKEE (reference sequence). The length of the CDR3 is 15 residues. Trimming removed 4 bases from V and 5 bases from J, with 18 bases in between. The CDR3 DNA follows: TGTGCCAGCAGCCTGGGAGAGGCGAGCGGGGAGACCCAGTACTTC. This codes for CASSLGEASGETQYF. The variable domain in full, completed from reference TRBV5-5 and TRBJ2-5, reads DAGVTQSPTHLIKTRGQQVTLRCSPISGHKSVSWYQQVLGQGPQFIFQYYEKEERGRGNFPDRFSARQFPNYSSELNVNALLLGDSALYLCASSLGEASGETQYFGPGTRLLVL.

The chain is built from TRBV12-3 or TRBV12-4 and TRBJ1-1; D unresolved. Trimming pared 5 bases from V and 8 bases from J, leaving 12 bases between. The CDR3 has 12 residues. The CDR3 sequence: CASSRRHFEAFF. In nucleotides, the CDR3 is TGTGCCAGCAGTCGACGGCACTTCGAAGCTTTCTTT.

This clonotype appeared many times. The J gene is TRBJ2-1, the V gene TRBV7-2; 10 bases are a match to TRBD2. This CDR3 is 13 amino acids long. V was clipped by 5 bases and J by 15 bases; unmatched bases: 10. Germline loops: CDR1 SGHTA, CDR2 FQGNSA. CDR3 sequence reads: CASSQTSGRDRFF. CDR3 bases: TGTGCCAGCAGCCAAACAAGCGGGAGGGATAGGTTCTTC.

This clonotype was seen at least ten times. The V gene is TRBV4-1, the J gene TRBJ1-5; 9 bases line up with TRBD1. V gave up 4 bases and J gave up 6 bases; unmatched junction bases: 7. The CDR3 covers 15 residues. CDR1 and CDR2 (germline): MGHRA, YSYEKL. The CDR3 DNA sequence: TGCGCCAGCAGCCCGGGACAGGGATTTAGTCAGCCCCAGCATTTT. It codes for CASSPGQGFSQPQHF.

Worth noting for this clonotype: This clone may be a read error of a much larger clone one base away. As the CDR3 is not closed by the conserved phenylalanine or tryptophan, this likely results from a read error. The gene calls are TRBV7-2 and TRBJ1-5; perhaps TRBD1 as D (5 bases). CDR3 size: 13 residues. Trimming shortened V by 6 bases and J by 9 bases, and 15 bases separated the two germline ends. Germline-derived CDR1 and CDR2 are SGHTA and FQGNSA. The CDR3 nucleotides read TGTGCCAGCAGGCGGGACGGAGAAGGGCCCCAGCATTGT. It is translated as CASRRDGEGPQHC.

The chain carries TRBV7-8 and TRBJ2-7; TRBD1 matches 10 bases. With 2 bases clipped from V and 6 bases from J, the junction kept 10 bases outside the gene matches. The CDR3 is made up of 16 amino acids. Per germline, CDR1 SGHVS and CDR2 FQNEAQ. CDR3 bases: TGTGCCAGCAGCTTAAGGCCCCGGGACAGGGGATTCGAGCAGTACTTC. It is translated as CASSLRPRDRGFEQYF.

This clonotype was detected ten times or more. The rearrangement uses TRBV12-3 or TRBV12-4 and TRBJ2-2; TRBD1 might be the D (6 bases). Deletions cut 2 bases from V and 1 base from J, with 8 bases between. The CDR3 spans 15 residues. In DNA, the CDR3 is TGTGCCAGCAGTTTAAGGGGGATGAACACCGGGGAGCTGTTTTTT. Translated: CASSLRGMNTGELFF.

Many counts were recorded for this clonotype. V and J are TRBV12-3 or TRBV12-4 and TRBJ1-2, with D perhaps matching TRBD1 (6 bases). This CDR3 contains 15 residues. V was pared by 2 bases and J by 8 bases, with 18 bases between. The DNA for the CDR3 is TGTGCCAGCAGTTTAAATAGGGGCGGGGGCCGAGGCTACACCTTC. Amino acids: CASSLNRGGGRGYTF.

This clonotype was found once. This chain connects TRBV5-5 to TRBJ1-6; D is perhaps TRBD1 (6 bases). CDR3 length: 14 amino acids. Per germline, CDR1 SGHKS and CDR2 YYEKEE (reference sequence). V was shortened by 4 bases and J by 6 bases, with 11 bases between the two germline ends. CDR3 amino acids: CASSIIRGNSPLHF. CDR3 sequence (DNA): TGTGCCAGCAGCATCATCAGGGGTAATTCACCCCTCCACTTT.

At least ten counts were recorded for this clonotype. CDR3 region: CASSFQGGEQYF. CDR3 nucleotides: TGTGCCAGCAGCTTCCAGGGGGGCGAGCAGTACTTC. The V gene is TRBV7-2, the J gene TRBJ2-7, with D tentatively TRBD1 (7 bases). Germline CDR1 SGHTA, CDR2 FQGNSA. CDR3 length: 12 amino acids. With 3 bases removed from V and 6 bases from J, the gap between germline ends came to 9 bases.

The genes are TRBV27 and TRBJ1-5, with no clear D. V was shortened by 5 bases and J by 0 bases, with 8 bases between the two germline ends. Germline V gene data show CDR1 as MNHEY and CDR2 as SMNVEV (reference sequence). The CDR3 runs 14 residues. The CDR3 spells CASSRGYSNQPQHF. DNA of the CDR3: TGTGCCAGCAGTCGCGGGTATAGCAATCAGCCCCAGCATTTT.

The rearrangement links TRBV4-3 to TRBJ2-5, with D perhaps matching TRBD1 or TRBD2 (5 bases each). CDR3 length: 15 residues. Germline loops: CDR1 LGHNA, CDR2 YSLEER. Trimming pared 0 bases from V and 1 base from J, leaving 9 bases between. DNA of the CDR3: TGCGCCAGCAGCCAAGATCTAGGGACCCAAGAGACCCAGTACTTC. The encoded protein is CASSQDLGTQETQYF.

This clonotype was recorded many times. The chain is built from TRBV7-2 and TRBJ2-7, with D possibly being TRBD2 (6 bases). Germline V CDR1 and CDR2: SGHTA, FQGNSA. The CDR3 contains 13 residues. The V gene lost 4 bases and the J gene lost 4 bases, with 11 bases spanning the gap. The CDR3 region has the DNA TGTGCCAGCAGCTCCCCGGGGGTATACGAGCAGTACTTC. Residues: CASSSPGVYEQYF.

This clonotype was found a few times. The rearrangement uses TRBV2 and TRBJ2-7; 7 bases align to TRBD2. The CDR3 totals 15 residues. The V gene's germline CDR1 is SNHLY and CDR2 FYNNEI. V shed 6 bases, J shed 5 bases, and the junction held 13 bases outside the gene matches. CDR3 sequence: CASSLSGSLRDEQYF. The CDR3 DNA follows: TGTGCCAGCAGCCTTAGCGGGTCGTTAAGGGACGAGCAGTACTTC.

Ten or more counts support this clonotype. This chain connects TRBV7-2 to TRBJ2-5, with TRBD2 matching over 8 bases. Losses at the gene ends were 5 bases for V and 9 bases for J; bases not matched to a gene: 2. The CDR3 length is 11 residues. The germline CDR1 and CDR2 sequences are SGHTA and FQGNSA. As DNA, the CDR3 is TGTGCCAGCAGCCCAGCGGGGGCCCAGTACTTC. It encodes CASSPAGAQYF.

This clonotype has ten or more counts. V gene TRBV24-1 combines with J gene TRBJ2-3; 9 bases match TRBD1. Germline CDR1 reads KGHDR; CDR2 reads SFDVKD. V lost 2 bases and J lost 4; bases outside the gene matches: 3. This CDR3 spans 15 amino acids. The CDR3 here is CATSDSRDRADTQYF. In DNA, the CDR3 is TGTGCCACCAGTGATTCCCGGGACAGGGCAGATACGCAGTATTTT.